Given below is one T cell receptor (beta chain) in context. This sample was taken from a study of neoadjuvant nivolumab and ipilimumab in lung cancer. Per germline, CDR1 SGHKS and CDR2 YYEKEE (reference sequence). V gave up 2 bases and J gave up 1 base; unmatched junction bases: 2. This CDR3 has 15 amino acids. The repertoire was sequenced with immunoSEQ multiplex PCR; TCRdb's copy has only in-frame clones and lacks some. The sample includes 40,000 or so clones, roughly nine tenths of them seen just once. This sample comprised peripheral blood, obtained before neoadjuvant nivolumab, alone or with ipilimumab. The sequence derives from an adult with non-small cell lung cancer. J is TRBJ2-1 and V is TRBV5-5; 8 bases fit TRBD1. This chain's CDR3 is CASSFDRGSYNEQFF. The DNA of the CDR3 is TGTGCCAGCAGCTTCGACAGGGGTTCCTACAATGAGCAGTTCTTC.